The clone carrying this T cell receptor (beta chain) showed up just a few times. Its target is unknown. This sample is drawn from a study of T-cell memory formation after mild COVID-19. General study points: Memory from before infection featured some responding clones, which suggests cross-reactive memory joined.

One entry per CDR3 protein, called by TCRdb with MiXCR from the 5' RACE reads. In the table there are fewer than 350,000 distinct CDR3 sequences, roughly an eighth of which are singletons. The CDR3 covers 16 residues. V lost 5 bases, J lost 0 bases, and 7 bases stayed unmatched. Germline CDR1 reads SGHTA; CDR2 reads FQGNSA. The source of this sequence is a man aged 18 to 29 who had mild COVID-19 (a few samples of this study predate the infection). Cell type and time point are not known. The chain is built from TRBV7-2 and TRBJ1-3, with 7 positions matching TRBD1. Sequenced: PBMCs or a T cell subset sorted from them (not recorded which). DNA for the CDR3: TGTGCCAGCAGCCCACAGGGGACAACCTCTGGAAACACCATATATTTT. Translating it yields CASSPQGTTSGNTIYF.